The clone carrying this T cell receptor (beta chain) was seen a handful of times. Antigen: not known. The sample originates from a study of cytomegalovirus exposure and HLA in healthy donors. The V gene lost 5 bases and the J gene lost 5 bases, with 9 bases spanning the gap. The CDR3 loop spans 12 amino acids. The germline V gene has CDR1 SGHAT and CDR2 FQNNGV. PCR primers comprised 60 Vbeta and 13 Jbeta primers. Only in-frame clones appear in the TCRdb table, and some are missing; sequencing was by immunoSEQ multiplex PCR. This table holds 150,000 to 200,000 clones, 76% found once. General study findings and limits: The listing of 150 to 200 TCR beta chains classed them as cytomegalovirus-associated.

This receptor was taken from a woman in her 30s in good health and CMV-seropositive. The V call is TRBV11-2, the J call TRBJ2-5; D may be TRBD2 (6 bases). Sequencing used PBMCs. The chain's CDR3 is CASSRGRETQYF. The CDR3 DNA is TGTGCCAGCAGCCGGGGGAGGGAGACCCAGTACTTC.